This T cell receptor (beta chain) was captured in a study of cytotoxic CD8 clonotypes in ibrutinib-treated CLL. Study-level points and caveats: An increase in clonality occurred at ibrutinib response, followed by a return toward baseline at progression.

About this clone: Its antigen is undetermined.

This CDR3 contains 15 residues. Method: immunoSEQ multiplex PCR; TCRdb's copy keeps in-frame clones and lacks some. Of 60,000 or so clones detected, approximately 57% appear once; the ten largest clones hold roughly 14%. This chain joins TRBV21-1 and TRBJ2-7; the listed D gene, TRBD2, was not tested against the DNA. TRBV21-1 is classified as a pseudogene. The sample was PBMCs, taken after 12 months of ibrutinib treatment. This receptor was identified in a human donor with chronic lymphocytic leukemia. The CDR3 region is CASSKGPSGGGEQYV. The CDR3 DNA reads as TGTGCCAGCAGCAAGGGTCCTAGCGGGGGTGGGGAGCAGTACGTC.